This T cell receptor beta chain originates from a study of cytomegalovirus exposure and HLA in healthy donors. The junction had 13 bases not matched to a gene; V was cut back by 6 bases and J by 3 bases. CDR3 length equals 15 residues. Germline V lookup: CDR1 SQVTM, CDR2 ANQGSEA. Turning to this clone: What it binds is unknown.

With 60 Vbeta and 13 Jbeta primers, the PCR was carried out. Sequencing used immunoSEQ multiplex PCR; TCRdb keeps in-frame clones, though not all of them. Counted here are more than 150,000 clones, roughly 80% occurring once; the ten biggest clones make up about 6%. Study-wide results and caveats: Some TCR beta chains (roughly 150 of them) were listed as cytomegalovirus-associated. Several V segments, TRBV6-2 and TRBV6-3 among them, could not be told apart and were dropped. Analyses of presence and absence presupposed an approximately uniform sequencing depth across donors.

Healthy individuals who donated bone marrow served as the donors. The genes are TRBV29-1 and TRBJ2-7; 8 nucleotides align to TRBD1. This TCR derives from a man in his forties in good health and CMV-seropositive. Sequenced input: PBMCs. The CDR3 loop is CSVETGALTSYEQYF. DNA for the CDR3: TGCAGCGTAGAGACAGGGGCCCTCACAAGCTACGAGCAGTACTTC.